This T cell receptor (beta chain) appears in the sequencing data of a study of a mutant IDH1 vaccine in newly diagnosed glioma. As for the study in general: Patients got their first vaccination 4-6 weeks after radiotherapy alone, or with temozolomide cycles. Treated patients had a mean age of 40.4 years and a roughly 60% male, roughly 40% female split.

Overall study results and limits: Whatever changes occurred in top peripheral T cell clonotypes seemed unrelated to pseudoprogression.

Of note for this clone: The antigen is not known.

The CDR3 is 15 amino acids. The germline V gene has CDR1 MNHEY and CDR2 SMNVEV (reference sequence). The V end was cut by 6 bases, the J end by 0 bases, with 12 bases between. Sample time point: week 5, during vaccination. Every single dose of the vaccine, 300 ug of mutant IDH1 20-mer peptide, came with topical imiquimod. TCRdb keeps only in-frame clones here, not all; method: immunoSEQ multiplex PCR. The table lists more than 55,000 clones, approximately 82% of them singletons. The V gene is TRBV27, the J gene TRBJ2-4; D is possibly TRBD1 or TRBD2 (5 bases each). The clonotype was recovered from a woman between 18 and 29 years old with glioma. Some clones in this sample may be carry-over from other donors' samples. The sequenced sample was PBMCs, obtained from a glioma patient whose treatment included an IDH1 peptide vaccine. CDR3 residues: CASRGVGVAKNIQYF. The DNA of the CDR3 is TGTGCCAGCAGGGGGGTGGGGGTAGCCAAAAACATTCAGTACTTC.